This T cell receptor (beta chain) is drawn from a study of T cell responses to AZD1222 COVID-19 vaccine. Study-level findings and limits: Spike-wide coverage was observed for vaccine-associated CD4 TCRs, with dominant responses at 160-218 and 743-854.

Clones were sequenced by immunoSEQ multiplex PCR, and TCRdb holds only the in-frame ones, with some missing. The table lists some 140,000 clones, roughly nine tenths of them singletons, with approximately 19% in the top ten. Trimming cost V 5 bases and J 3 bases, with 13 bases left between them. Germline V gives CDR1 SNHLY, CDR2 FYNNEI. This CDR3 contains 14 residues. Turning to this clone: Its antigen is not identified.

The material was peripheral blood, obtained on day 0 of AZD1222 vaccination. This chain joins TRBV2 and TRBJ1-2, with TRBD1 as a possible D gene (5 bases). This receptor was taken from an adult in good health. CDR3 sequence: CASSRGEVDYGYTF. CDR3 nucleotide sequence: TGTGCCAGCAGTAGAGGGGAAGTCGACTATGGCTACACCTTC.